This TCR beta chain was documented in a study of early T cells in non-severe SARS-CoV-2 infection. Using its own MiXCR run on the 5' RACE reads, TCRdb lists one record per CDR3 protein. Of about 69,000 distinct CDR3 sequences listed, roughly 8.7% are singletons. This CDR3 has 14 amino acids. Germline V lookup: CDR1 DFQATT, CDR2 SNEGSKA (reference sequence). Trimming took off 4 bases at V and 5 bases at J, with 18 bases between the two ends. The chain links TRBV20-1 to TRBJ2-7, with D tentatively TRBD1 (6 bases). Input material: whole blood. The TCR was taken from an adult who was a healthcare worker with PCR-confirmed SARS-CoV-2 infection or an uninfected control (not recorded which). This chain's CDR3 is CSATHNLRGNEQYF. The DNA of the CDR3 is TGCAGTGCTACCCACAACCTAAGGGGGAACGAGCAGTACTTC.